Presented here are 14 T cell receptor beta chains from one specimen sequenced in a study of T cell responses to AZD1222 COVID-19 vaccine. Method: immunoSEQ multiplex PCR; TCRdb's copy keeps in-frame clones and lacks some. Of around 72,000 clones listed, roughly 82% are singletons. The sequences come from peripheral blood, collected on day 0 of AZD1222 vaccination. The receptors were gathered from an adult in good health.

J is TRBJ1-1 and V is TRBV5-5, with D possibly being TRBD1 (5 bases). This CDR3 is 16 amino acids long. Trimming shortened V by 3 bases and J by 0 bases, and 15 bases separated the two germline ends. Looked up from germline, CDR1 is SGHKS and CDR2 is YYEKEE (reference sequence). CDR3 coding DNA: TGTGCCAGCAGCTACATGCCCGGACACCTGAACACTGAAGCTTTCTTT. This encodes CASSYMPGHLNTEAFF.

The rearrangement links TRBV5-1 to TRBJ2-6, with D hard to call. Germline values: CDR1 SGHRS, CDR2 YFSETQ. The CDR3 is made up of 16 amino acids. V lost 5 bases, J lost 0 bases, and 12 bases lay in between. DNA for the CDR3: TGCGCCAGCAGTGTTAACATCGTCTCTGGGGCCAACGTCCTGACTTTC. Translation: CASSVNIVSGANVLTF.

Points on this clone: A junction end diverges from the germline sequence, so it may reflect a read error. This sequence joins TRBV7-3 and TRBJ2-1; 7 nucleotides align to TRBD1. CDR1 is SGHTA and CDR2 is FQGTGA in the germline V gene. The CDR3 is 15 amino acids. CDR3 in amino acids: CASSLTGTENNEQFF. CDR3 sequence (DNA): TGTGCCAGCAGCCTAACCGGGACAGAAAACAATGAGCAGTTCTTC.

The CDR3 loop is CASSFAGTGRRYTEAFF. The DNA for the CDR3 is TGTGCCAGCAGCTTTGCCGGGACAGGGAGAAGGTACACTGAAGCTTTCTTT. The chain joins TRBV5-5 to TRBJ1-1; TRBD1 matches 9 bases. The CDR3 extends over 17 amino acids. The germline gives CDR1 SGHKS, CDR2 YYEKEE (reference sequence). V was pared by 2 bases and J by 3 bases, with 11 bases of the junction left unmatched.

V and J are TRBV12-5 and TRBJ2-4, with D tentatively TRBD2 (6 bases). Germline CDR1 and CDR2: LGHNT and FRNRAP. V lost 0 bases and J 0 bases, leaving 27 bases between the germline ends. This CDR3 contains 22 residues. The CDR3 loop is CASGLVRKRESRGFLAKNIQYF. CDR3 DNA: TGTGCTAGTGGTTTGGTACGAAAACGGGAGTCCCGAGGATTTCTAGCCAAAAACATTCAGTACTTC.

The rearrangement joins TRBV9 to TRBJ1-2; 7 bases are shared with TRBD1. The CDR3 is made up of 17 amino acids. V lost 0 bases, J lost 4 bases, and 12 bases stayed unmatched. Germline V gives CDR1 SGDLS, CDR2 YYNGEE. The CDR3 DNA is TGTGCCAGCAGCGTAGCACTAGGGACAGTCGACCCCTATGGCTACACCTTC. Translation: CASSVALGTVDPYGYTF.

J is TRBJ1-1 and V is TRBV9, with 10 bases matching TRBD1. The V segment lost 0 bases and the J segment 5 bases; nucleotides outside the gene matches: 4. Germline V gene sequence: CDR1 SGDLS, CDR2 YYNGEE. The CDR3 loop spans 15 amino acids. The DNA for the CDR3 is TGTGCCAGCAGCGTAGGTGGGACAGGGGTGACTGAAGCTTTCTTT. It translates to CASSVGGTGVTEAFF. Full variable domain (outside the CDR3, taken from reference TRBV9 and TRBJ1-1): DSGVTQTPKHLITATGQRVTLRCSPRSGDLSVYWYQQSLDQGLQFLIQYYNGEERAKGNILERFSAQQFPDLHSELNLSSLELGDSALYFCASSVGGTGVTEAFFGQGTRLTVV.

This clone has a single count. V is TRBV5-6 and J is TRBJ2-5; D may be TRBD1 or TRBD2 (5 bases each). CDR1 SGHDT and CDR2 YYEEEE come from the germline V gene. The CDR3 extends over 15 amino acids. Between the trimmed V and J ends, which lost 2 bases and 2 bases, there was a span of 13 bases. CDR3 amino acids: CASSFRDLGQETQYF. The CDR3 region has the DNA TGTGCCAGCAGCTTCAGGGACCTAGGGCAAGAGACCCAGTACTTC.

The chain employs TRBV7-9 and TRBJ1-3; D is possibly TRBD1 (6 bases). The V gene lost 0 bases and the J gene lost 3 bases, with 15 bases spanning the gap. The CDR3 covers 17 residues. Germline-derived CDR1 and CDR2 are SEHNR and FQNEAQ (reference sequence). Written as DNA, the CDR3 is TGTGCCAGCAGCTTAGCGCTCGGGGGCGCGGGTGGAAACACCATATATTTT. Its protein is CASSLALGGAGGNTIYF.

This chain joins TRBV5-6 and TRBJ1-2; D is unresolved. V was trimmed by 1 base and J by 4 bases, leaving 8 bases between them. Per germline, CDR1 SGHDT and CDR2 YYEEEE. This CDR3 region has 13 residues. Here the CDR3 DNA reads TGTGCCAGCAGCTTGCCAGCCTCCTATGGCTACACCTTC. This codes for CASSLPASYGYTF.

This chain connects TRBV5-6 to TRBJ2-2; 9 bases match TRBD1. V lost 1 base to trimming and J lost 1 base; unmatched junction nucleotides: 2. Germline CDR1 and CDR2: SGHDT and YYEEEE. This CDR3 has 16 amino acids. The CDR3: CASSLQGQGNTGELFF. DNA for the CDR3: TGTGCCAGCAGCTTGCAGGGACAGGGGAACACCGGGGAGCTGTTTTTT.

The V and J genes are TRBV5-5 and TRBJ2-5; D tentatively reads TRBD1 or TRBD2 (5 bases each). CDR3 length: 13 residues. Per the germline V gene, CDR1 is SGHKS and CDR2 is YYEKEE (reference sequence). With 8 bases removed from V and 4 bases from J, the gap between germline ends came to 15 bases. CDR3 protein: CASAWGIGETQYF. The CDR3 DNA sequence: TGTGCCAGTGCGTGGGGGATCGGAGAGACCCAGTACTTC.

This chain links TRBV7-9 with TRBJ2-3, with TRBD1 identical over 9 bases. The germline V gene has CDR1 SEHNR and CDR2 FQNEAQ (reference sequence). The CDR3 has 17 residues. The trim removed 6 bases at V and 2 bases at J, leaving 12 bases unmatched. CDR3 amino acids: CASRPAPGQGITDTQYF. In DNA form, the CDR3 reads TGTGCCAGCAGGCCAGCTCCCGGACAGGGGATCACAGATACGCAGTATTTT.

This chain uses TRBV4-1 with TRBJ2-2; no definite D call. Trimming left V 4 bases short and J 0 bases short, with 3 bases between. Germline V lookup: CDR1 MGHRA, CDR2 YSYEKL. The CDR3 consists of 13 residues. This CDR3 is CASSRTNTGELFF. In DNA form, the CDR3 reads TGCGCCAGCAGCCGGACGAACACCGGGGAGCTGTTTTTT.